One T cell receptor beta chain is described in this entry. Trimming cost V 6 bases and J 2 bases, with 14 bases left between them. This CDR3 comprises 15 residues. The record originates from a study of CD8+CD57+ T cells in acquired aplastic anemia. Sequenced patients had shown CD8+CD57+ cell expansion by flow cytometry. Genomic DNA provided the template from which TCR beta VDJ and CDR3 profiles were obtained. TCRdb re-called the reads through MiXCR, storing one row per CDR3 protein. The sample lists about 160,000 distinct CDR3 sequences, 48% seen once, with roughly 30% in the top ten. The source is a human donor with aplastic anemia. J is TRBJ1-5 and V is TRBV12-3 or TRBV12-4; D is unclear. The specimen was sorted CD4+, CD8+, or CD8+CD57+ T cells (not recorded which) from PBMCs. CDR3 sequence reads: CASSMGNTGNQPQHF. The CDR3 DNA is TGTGCCAGCAGCATGGGTAACACGGGCAATCAGCCCCAGCATTTT.